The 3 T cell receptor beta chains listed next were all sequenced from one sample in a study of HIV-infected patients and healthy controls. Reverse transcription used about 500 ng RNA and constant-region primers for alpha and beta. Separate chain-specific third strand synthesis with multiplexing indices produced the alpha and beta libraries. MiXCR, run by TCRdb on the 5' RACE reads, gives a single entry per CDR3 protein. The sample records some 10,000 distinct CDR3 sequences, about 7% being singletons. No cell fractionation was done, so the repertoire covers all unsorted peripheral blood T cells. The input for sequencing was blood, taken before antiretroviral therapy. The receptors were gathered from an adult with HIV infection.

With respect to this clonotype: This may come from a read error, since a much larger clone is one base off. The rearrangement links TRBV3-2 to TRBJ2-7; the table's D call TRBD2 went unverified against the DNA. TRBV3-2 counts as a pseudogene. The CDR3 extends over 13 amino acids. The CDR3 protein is CAGPCNRPGEQYF. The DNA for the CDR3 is TGTGCCGGACCATGTAACAGACCCGGCGAGCAGTACTTC.

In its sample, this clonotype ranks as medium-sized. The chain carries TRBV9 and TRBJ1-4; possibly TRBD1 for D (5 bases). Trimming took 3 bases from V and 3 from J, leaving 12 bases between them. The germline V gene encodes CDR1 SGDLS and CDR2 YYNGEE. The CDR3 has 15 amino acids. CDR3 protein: CASSAFGAANEKLFF. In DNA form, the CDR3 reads TGTGCCAGCAGCGCCTTTGGGGCGGCTAATGAAAAACTGTTTTTT.

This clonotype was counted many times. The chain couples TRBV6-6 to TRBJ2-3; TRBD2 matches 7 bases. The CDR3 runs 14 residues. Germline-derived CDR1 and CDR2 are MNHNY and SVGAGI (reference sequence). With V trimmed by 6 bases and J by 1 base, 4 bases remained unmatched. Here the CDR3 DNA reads TGTGCCAGCAGCCACCGGGAGGGCACAGATACGCAGTATTTT. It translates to CASSHREGTDTQYF.